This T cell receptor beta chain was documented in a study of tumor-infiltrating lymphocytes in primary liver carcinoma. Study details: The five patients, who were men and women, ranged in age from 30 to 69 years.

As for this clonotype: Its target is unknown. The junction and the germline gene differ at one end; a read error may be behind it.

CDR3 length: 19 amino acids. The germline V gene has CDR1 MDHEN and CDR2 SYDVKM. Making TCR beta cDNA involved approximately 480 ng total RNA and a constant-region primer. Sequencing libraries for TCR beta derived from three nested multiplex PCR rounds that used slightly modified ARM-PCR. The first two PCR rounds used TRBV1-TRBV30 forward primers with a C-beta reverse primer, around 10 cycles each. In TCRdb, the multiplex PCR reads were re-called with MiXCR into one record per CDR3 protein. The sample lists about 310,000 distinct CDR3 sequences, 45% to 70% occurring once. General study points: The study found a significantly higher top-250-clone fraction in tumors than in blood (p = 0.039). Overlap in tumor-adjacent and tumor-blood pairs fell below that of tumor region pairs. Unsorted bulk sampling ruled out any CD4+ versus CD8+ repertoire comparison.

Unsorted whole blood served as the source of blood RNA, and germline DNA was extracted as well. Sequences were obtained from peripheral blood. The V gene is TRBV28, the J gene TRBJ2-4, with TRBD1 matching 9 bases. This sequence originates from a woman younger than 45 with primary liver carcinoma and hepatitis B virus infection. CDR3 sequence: CATRGQGKNTPGAKNIQYF. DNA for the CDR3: TGTGCCACCAGGGGACAGGGAAAAAATACCCCTGGGGCCAAAAACATCCAGTACTTC. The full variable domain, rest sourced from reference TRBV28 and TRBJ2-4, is DVKVTQSSRYLVKRTGEKVFLECVQDMDHENMFWYRQDPGLGLRLIYFSYDVKMKEKGDIPEGYSVSREKKERFSLILESASTNQTSMYLCATRGQGKNTPGAKNIQYFGAGTRLSVL.